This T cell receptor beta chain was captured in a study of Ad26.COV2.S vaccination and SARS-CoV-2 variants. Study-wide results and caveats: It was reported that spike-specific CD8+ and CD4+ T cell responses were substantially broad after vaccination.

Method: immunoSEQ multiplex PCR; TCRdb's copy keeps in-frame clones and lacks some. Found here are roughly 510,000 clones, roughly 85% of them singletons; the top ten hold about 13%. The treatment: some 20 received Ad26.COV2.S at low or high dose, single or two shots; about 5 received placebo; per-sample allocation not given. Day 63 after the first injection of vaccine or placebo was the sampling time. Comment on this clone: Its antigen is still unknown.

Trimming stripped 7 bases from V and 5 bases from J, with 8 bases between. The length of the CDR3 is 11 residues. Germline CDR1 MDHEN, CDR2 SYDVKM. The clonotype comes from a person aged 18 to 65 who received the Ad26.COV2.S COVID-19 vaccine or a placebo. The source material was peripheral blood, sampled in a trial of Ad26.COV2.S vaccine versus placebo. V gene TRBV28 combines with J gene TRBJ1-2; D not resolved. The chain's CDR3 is CASNRKYGYTF. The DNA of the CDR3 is TGTGCCAGCAATCGCAAGTATGGCTACACCTTC.